What follows are 6 T cell receptor beta chains derived from one specimen sequenced in a study of T cell therapy product for transplant patients. These TCRs are of unknown antigen specificity. Only in-frame clones appear in the TCRdb table, and some are missing; sequencing was by immunoSEQ multiplex PCR. The sample has about 1,100 clones, approximately 50% seen once. Label meaning: 15 to 25 nM rapamycin added during CMV-specific T-cell product expansion (Rapa-TCP). The label indicates: CMVpp65/IE-1-reactive T cells enriched by IFNgamma capture and expanded in vitro. PBMCs were stimulated 6 hours with CMV pp65 and IE-1 peptide pools. Cells producing IFNgamma after CMV stimulation were positively selected by IFNgamma secretion assay. For around 19 days, enriched IFNgamma+ cells were expanded with irradiated autologous feeders and either IL-7/IL-15 or IL-2. The sequencing input was a sorted cell population cultured from PBMCs. Source of these receptors: an adult in good health.

V usage is TRBV10-3 and J usage is TRBJ2-6, with 9 bases identical to TRBD1. CDR1 is ENHRY, CDR2 SYGVKD, per germline. V gave up 2 bases and J gave up 0 bases; unmatched junction bases: 5. The CDR3 length is 18 residues. The CDR3 region is CAISEGTGTSSGANVLTF. CDR3 bases: TGTGCCATCAGTGAGGGGACAGGGACCTCCTCTGGGGCCAACGTCCTGACTTTC.

Within the sample, this clone is large. The chain combines TRBV15 with TRBJ1-5; 7 positions match TRBD1. The germline V gene encodes CDR1 LNHNV and CDR2 YYDKDF (reference sequence). This CDR3 contains 16 residues. J gave up 3 bases and V 3 bases, and 8 bases lay outside the gene matches. The CDR3 nucleotides read TGTGCCACCAGCAGGAGCATAGGGACAGCCAATCAGCCCCAGCATTTT. Residues: CATSRSIGTANQPQHF.

This clone was detected a few times. The V gene is TRBV7-9, the J gene TRBJ2-2; D is uncertain. Germline CDR1 reads SEHNR; CDR2 reads FQNEAQ (reference sequence). This CDR3 has 14 amino acids. Trimming removed 5 bases at V and 5 bases at J, with 12 bases between. This chain's CDR3 is CASSPDSITGELFF. The CDR3 region has the DNA TGTGCCAGCAGCCCCGATTCGATAACCGGGGAGCTGTTTTTT.

In its sample, this clone ranks as medium-sized. The chain uses TRBV10-3 and TRBJ1-6; no definite D call. Germline V CDR1 and CDR2: ENHRY, SYGVKD. This CDR3 has 13 residues. Deletions cut 2 bases from V and 6 bases from J, with 5 bases between. DNA for the CDR3: TGTGCCATCAGTGAGATCAGTAATTCACCCCTCCACTTT. Translating gives CAISEISNSPLHF.

The rearrangement uses TRBV7-4 and TRBJ1-2; D is unclear. The CDR3 spans 12 residues. CDR1 and CDR2 from the germline V gene are SGHVT and SQSDAQ. V dropped 6 bases and J dropped 3 bases, with 8 bases sitting between them. The CDR3 protein is CASSSAYYGYTF. The CDR3 region has the DNA TGTGCCAGCAGTTCAGCGTACTATGGCTACACCTTC.

There are a few counts of this clone. The chain uses TRBV7-9 and TRBJ2-1; 8 nucleotides match TRBD2. V was pared by 5 bases and J by 8 bases, with 11 bases of the junction left unmatched. This CDR3 is built from 15 residues. CDR1 and CDR2 from the germline V gene are SEHNR and FQNEAQ (reference sequence). The CDR3 region has the DNA TGTGCCAGCAGCCCGGGGGGGGAATTAATCGATGAGCAGTTCTTC. It yields the protein CASSPGGELIDEQFF. The full variable domain, its missing parts supplied by reference TRBV7-9 and TRBJ2-1, is DTGVSQNPRHKITKRGQNVTFRCDPISEHNRLYWYRQTLGQGPEFLTYFQNEAQLEKSRLLSDRFSAERPKGSFSTLEIQRTEQGDSAMYLCASSPGGELIDEQFFGPGTRLTVL.